These 19 T cell receptor beta chains share one sample of origin, sequenced in a study of cytomegalovirus exposure and HLA in healthy donors. A multiplex PCR was run with 60 Vbeta primers and 13 Jbeta primers. Here immunoSEQ multiplex PCR was the method, and the copy in TCRdb shows in-frame clones only, minus some. The sample holds about 140,000 clones, about 76% seen once. Sequencing input: PBMCs. The receptor set was obtained from a male donor in good health and CMV-seronegative.

The V call is TRBV7-9, the J call TRBJ2-5; a weak D match, TRBD2 (6 bases). The CDR3 is made up of 14 amino acids. Between the trimmed V and J ends, which lost 2 bases and 4 bases, there was a span of 11 bases. Germline loops: CDR1 SEHNR, CDR2 FQNEAQ (reference sequence). The CDR3 is CASSLPQGGETQYF. The CDR3, as DNA: TGTGCCAGCAGCTTACCCCAGGGAGGAGAGACCCAGTACTTC.

The chain is built from TRBV29-1 and TRBJ2-7, with TRBD1 as a possible D gene (5 bases). This CDR3 region has 15 residues. The V gene's germline CDR1 is SQVTM and CDR2 ANQGSEA. Trimming took 5 bases from V and 3 from J, leaving 20 bases between them. The DNA of the CDR3 is TGCAGCGTTCTGAAACTTTCAGGGTCTCGCTACGAGCAGTACTTC. As protein: CSVLKLSGSRYEQYF.

This clone occurred a few times. V and J are TRBV4-1 and TRBJ1-1, with D unclear. Germline CDR1 and CDR2: MGHRA and YSYEKL. Trimming took 1 base from V and 1 from J, leaving 10 bases between them. The CDR3 has 15 residues. CDR3 amino acids: CASSQAESPNTEAFF. As DNA, the CDR3 is TGCGCCAGCAGCCAAGCCGAGTCCCCGAACACTGAAGCTTTCTTT.

The rearrangement links TRBV7-2 to TRBJ2-3; no clear D. The germline gives CDR1 SGHTA, CDR2 FQGNSA. Trimming shortened V by 5 bases and J by 6 bases, and 9 bases separated the two germline ends. The CDR3 length is 12 residues. This CDR3 reads CASSLQADTQYF. The CDR3 DNA sequence: TGTGCCAGCAGCCTACAAGCGGATACGCAGTATTTT.

The chain recombines TRBV7-9 with TRBJ2-1; 11 bases align to TRBD2. The CDR3 sequence is 19 residues long. The ends lost 5 bases at V and 9 bases at J; junction bases unmatched: 21. Germline CDR1 is SEHNR and CDR2 is FQNEAQ (reference sequence). Here the CDR3 reads CASSDFNTRLAGRIGEQFF. CDR3 in DNA: TGTGCCAGCAGCGACTTTAATACTCGACTAGCGGGGCGTATTGGTGAGCAGTTCTTC.

V and J are TRBV19 and TRBJ1-5, with D perhaps matching TRBD1 (6 bases). The CDR3 totals 16 residues. CDR1 is LNHDA, CDR2 SQIVND, per germline (reference sequence). The V and J ends lost 8 bases and 0 bases respectively, with 17 bases between them. CDR3 region: CASLRGGKHSNQPQHF. The CDR3 DNA reads as TGTGCCAGTTTGAGGGGGGGCAAACATAGCAATCAGCCCCAGCATTTT.

The J gene is TRBJ2-3, the V gene TRBV5-1; 7 positions agree with TRBD1. The CDR3 runs to 16 residues. Germline trimming cut 3 bases from V and 5 bases from J; bases unmatched to any gene: 12. Looked up from germline, CDR1 is SGHRS and CDR2 is YFSETQ. CDR3 in DNA: TGCGCCAGCAGCTCACCTGGGGGACAGAGATTAGATACGCAGTATTTT. It codes for CASSSPGGQRLDTQYF.

The sample holds a few counts of this clone. This chain links TRBV5-8 with TRBJ1-1; 7 nucleotides agree with TRBD1. The CDR3 length is 14 residues. The germline V gene has CDR1 SGHTS and CDR2 YDEGEE. Losses at the gene ends were 0 bases for V and 4 bases for J; bases not matched to a gene: 3. CDR3 nucleotide sequence: TGTGCCAGCAGCTTGGCAGGGGGGAGCACTGAAGCTTTCTTT. Translating it yields CASSLAGGSTEAFF.

Details on this clone: Germline and junction disagree at one end, which may indicate a read error. V and J are TRBV7-3 and TRBJ2-6; TRBD2 is a possible D gene (7 bases). Germline CDR1 reads SGHTA; CDR2 reads FQGTGA. This CDR3 is 17 amino acids long. For the CDR3, the DNA is TGTGCCAGCAGCTTACGGGGGGCGCCTGCCGGGGCCAACGGCCTGACTTTC. This translates into CASSLRGAPAGANGLTF.

V is TRBV2 and J is TRBJ1-2; 8 bases match TRBD1. The CDR3 is 13 amino acids. The junction had 8 bases not matched to a gene; V was cut back by 6 bases and J by 8 bases. Germline V gene data show CDR1 as SNHLY and CDR2 as FYNNEI. Here the CDR3 DNA reads TGTGCCAGCAGCGAGAGGACAGGGAGCGGCTACACCTTC. Protein product: CASSERTGSGYTF.

V gene TRBV7-9 combines with J gene TRBJ1-1; D is undetermined. From germline, CDR1 is SEHNR and CDR2 FQNEAQ (reference sequence). Trimming shortened V by 3 bases and J by 0 bases, and 8 bases separated the two germline ends. This CDR3 is built from 14 residues. The CDR3 coding sequence is TGTGCCAGCAGCTTGAGTGCGGTGAACACTGAAGCTTTCTTT. Amino acids: CASSLSAVNTEAFF.

The chain is built from TRBV18 and TRBJ1-2, with TRBD1 identical over 9 bases. Trimming took 3 bases from V and 7 from J; bases not matched to a gene: 6. Germline CDR1 KGHSH, CDR2 LQKENI. CDR3 size: 14 residues. Written as DNA, the CDR3 is TGTGCCAGCTCACCCGGACAGGGGTTGCTTGGCTACACCTTC. This translates into CASSPGQGLLGYTF.

V gene TRBV7-2 combines with J gene TRBJ1-2; TRBD1 matches at 7 bases. Germline V gives CDR1 SGHTA, CDR2 FQGNSA. The CDR3 sequence is 12 residues long. With V trimmed by 2 bases and J by 10 bases, 4 bases remained unmatched. CDR3 sequence: CASSLFDRVYTF. The CDR3, as DNA: TGTGCCAGCAGCTTATTCGACAGGGTCTACACCTTC.

This chain uses TRBV6-5 with TRBJ2-1; the D gene is possibly TRBD2 (5 bases). The CDR3 covers 12 residues. The V and J ends lost 2 bases and 7 bases respectively, with 6 bases between them. Germline values: CDR1 MNHEY, CDR2 SVGAGI. The CDR3 sequence is CASSYGRNEQFF. The DNA for the CDR3 is TGTGCCAGCAGTTACGGGAGAAATGAGCAGTTCTTC.

This clone appeared a few times. V and J are TRBV5-6 and TRBJ1-6; 7 bases align to TRBD1. Germline assignment: CDR1 SGHDT and CDR2 YYEEEE. This CDR3 comprises 15 residues. The J segment lost 5 bases and the V segment lost 4 bases, leaving 6 bases of the junction unmatched. The chain's CDR3 is CASSLLTGHNSPLHF. DNA of the CDR3: TGTGCCAGCAGCCTCTTGACAGGGCATAATTCACCCCTCCACTTT.

The J gene is TRBJ2-3, the V gene TRBV5-1; TRBD2 agrees at 8 bases. Trimming took 0 bases from V and 6 from J; bases not matched to a gene: 6. This CDR3 is 15 amino acids long. CDR1 and CDR2 (germline): SGHRS, YFSETQ. CDR3 sequence: CASSLGAGGEDTQYF. The CDR3, as DNA: TGCGCCAGCAGCTTGGGGGCGGGAGGAGAGGATACGCAGTATTTT.

Only a few counts were recorded for this clone. This rearrangement joins TRBV6-6 to TRBJ2-1; TRBD2 matches at 12 bases. The CDR3 spans 15 residues. With 6 bases clipped from V and 10 bases from J, the junction kept 10 bases outside the gene matches. Looked up from germline, CDR1 is MNHNY and CDR2 is SVGAGI (reference sequence). The CDR3 region is CASSGTSGPVWEQFF. For the CDR3, the DNA is TGTGCCAGCAGCGGGACTAGCGGGCCTGTATGGGAGCAGTTCTTC.

V gene TRBV7-9 combines with J gene TRBJ1-3; 9 bases align to TRBD1. With V trimmed by 5 bases and J by 4 bases, 9 bases remained unmatched. The germline V gene has CDR1 SEHNR and CDR2 FQNEAQ (reference sequence). There are 16 residues in the CDR3. The CDR3 protein is CASSLATGGRGNTIYF. For the CDR3, the DNA is TGTGCCAGCAGCCTGGCGACAGGGGGACGAGGAAACACCATATATTTT.

There are a few counts of this clone. Sequence at one end of the junction differs from germline and may be a read error. The chain joins TRBV5-4 to TRBJ1-1; a weak D match, TRBD1 (6 bases). The CDR3 has 12 amino acids. Germline loops: CDR1 SGHNT, CDR2 YYREEE (reference sequence). The CDR3 here is CATYGQNPEAFF. The CDR3 coding sequence is TGTGCCACCTACGGACAGAACCCTGAAGCTTTCTTT.